Listed below are T cell receptor beta chains from one sample, sequenced in a study of T-cell memory formation after mild COVID-19. TCRdb called the 5' RACE reads again in MiXCR, with one record for every CDR3 protein. The sample has roughly 160,000 distinct CDR3 sequences, 13% seen once; the top ten hold approximately 3.3%. The sequenced material came from PBMCs or a T cell subset sorted from them (not recorded which). All receptors derive from a man between 18 and 35 years old who had mild COVID-19 (a few samples of this study predate the infection). Cell type and time point are not known. Each CDR3 is given with its conserved first and last residue. Each record gives: clone size, J gene, V gene, D gene, CDR3 DNA, CDR3 protein. A D gene is named only where the DNA matches it firmly. Size tells how often a clone was seen (once, few, many) or the class of an expanded clone, and some rows leave it out.

clone size: .
J gene: TRBJ2-4
V gene: TRBV29-1
D gene: TRBD1
CDR3 DNA: TGCAGCGTTGCGGACAGGTTAGCCAAAAACATTCAGTACTTC
CDR3 protein: CSVADRLAKNIQYF

clone size: few
J gene: TRBJ1-6
V gene: TRBV5-1
D gene: .
CDR3 DNA: TGCGCCAGCAGCAGGGCTGGGGGGACGGATTCACCCCTCCACTTT
CDR3 protein: CASSRAGGTDSPLHF

clone size: few
J gene: TRBJ1-1
V gene: TRBV4-2
D gene: .
CDR3 DNA: TGTGCCAGCAGCCAAGATATCGGGGAGGGGACTGAAGCTTTCTTT
CDR3 protein: CASSQDIGEGTEAFF

clone size: few
J gene: TRBJ2-1
V gene: TRBV6-5
D gene: .
CDR3 DNA: TGTGCCAGCAGTTGGGAGCGTGAGCAGTTCTTC
CDR3 protein: CASSWEREQFF

clone size: .
J gene: TRBJ1-5
V gene: TRBV4-1
D gene: TRBD1
CDR3 DNA: TGCGCCAGCAGCCAAGATCGGGACAGCTCCGATAATCAGCCCCAGCATTTT
CDR3 protein: CASSQDRDSSDNQPQHF

clone size: few
J gene: TRBJ2-7
V gene: TRBV7-2
D gene: .
CDR3 DNA: TGTGCCAGCAGCTTAGCGACAAAGGGCTACGAGCAGTACTTC
CDR3 protein: CASSLATKGYEQYF

clone size: many
J gene: TRBJ1-1
V gene: TRBV9
D gene: .
CDR3 DNA: TGTGCCTCAGCGACGGGGGTCGAGACTGAAGCTTTCTTT
CDR3 protein: CASATGVETEAFF

clone size: .
J gene: TRBJ1-5
V gene: TRBV5-1
D gene: .
CDR3 DNA: TGCGCCAGCAGCTTGGGGGGAGTTCACAATCAGCCCCAGCATTTT
CDR3 protein: CASSLGGVHNQPQHF

clone size: .
J gene: TRBJ1-5
V gene: TRBV6-6
D gene: TRBD1
CDR3 DNA: TGTGCCAGCAGTATACGACAGGGGTTCAATCAGCCCCAGCATTTT
CDR3 protein: CASSIRQGFNQPQHF

clone size: few
J gene: TRBJ2-5
V gene: TRBV3-1
D gene: .
CDR3 DNA: TGTGCCAGCAGCCAAGTTTCCGGGGTTGTGAAGACCCAGTACTTC
CDR3 protein: CASSQVSGVVKTQYF

clone size: few
J gene: TRBJ2-3
V gene: TRBV3-1
D gene: .
CDR3 DNA: TGTGCCAGCAGCACACGGTTTCGAAGGGGGGATGATACGCAGTATTTT
CDR3 protein: CASSTRFRRGDDTQYF

clone size: few
J gene: TRBJ1-1
V gene: TRBV6-5
D gene: .
CDR3 DNA: TGTGCCAGCAGTGCGGGAAAGAACACTGAAGCTTTCTTT
CDR3 protein: CASSAGKNTEAFF

clone size: .
J gene: TRBJ2-5
V gene: TRBV29-1
D gene: .
CDR3 DNA: TGCAGCGCCTTTGGGTGGGACGGCCAAGAGACCCAGTACTTC
CDR3 protein: CSAFGWDGQETQYF

clone size: many
J gene: TRBJ2-5
V gene: TRBV12-3/TRBV12-4
D gene: .
CDR3 DNA: TGTGCCAGCAGCCGGGACTTTACTGGGACCCAGTACTTC
CDR3 protein: CASSRDFTGTQYF

clone size: few
J gene: TRBJ2-6
V gene: TRBV5-1
D gene: .
CDR3 DNA: TGCGCCAGCAGGGACCCCATCGGGGGTTTTAGCTTGGGGGCCAACGTCCTGACTTTC
CDR3 protein: CASRDPIGGFSLGANVLTF

clone size: .
J gene: TRBJ2-7
V gene: TRBV29-1
D gene: .
CDR3 DNA: TGCAGCGTTGGTCACCCCTCCTACGAGCAGTACTTC
CDR3 protein: CSVGHPSYEQYF

clone size: few
J gene: TRBJ1-6
V gene: TRBV7-2
D gene: TRBD1
CDR3 DNA: TGTGCCAGCAGCTTCACCCCAATTGGACAGGCTGGATCACCCCTCCACTTT
CDR3 protein: CASSFTPIGQAGSPLHF

clone size: many
J gene: TRBJ2-1
V gene: TRBV19
D gene: .
CDR3 DNA: TGTGCCAGTAGTAATCCTCTAGGGGCTCCGTTCTTC
CDR3 protein: CASSNPLGAPFF

clone size: few
J gene: TRBJ2-6
V gene: TRBV27
D gene: .
CDR3 DNA: TGTGCCAGCACCACTTCGGCCTGGGCCAACGTCCTGACTTTC
CDR3 protein: CASTTSAWANVLTF

clone size: few
J gene: TRBJ2-7
V gene: TRBV4-1
D gene: TRBD1
CDR3 DNA: TGCGCCAGCAGCCAAGTACGGACAGGGGGCTCGCAAGCGGGCTCCGAGCAGTACTTC
CDR3 protein: CASSQVRTGGSQAGSEQYF

clone size: many
J gene: TRBJ2-7
V gene: TRBV20-1
D gene: TRBD2
CDR3 DNA: TGCAGCGCTAGCCGCGGGGGGTGGAGCGAGCAGTACTTC
CDR3 protein: CSASRGGWSEQYF

clone size: .
J gene: TRBJ1-1
V gene: TRBV7-2
D gene: TRBD1
CDR3 DNA: TGTGCCAGCAGCTTCCTGGGACAGGGGGGAACTGAAGCTTTCTTT
CDR3 protein: CASSFLGQGGTEAFF

clone size: .
J gene: TRBJ2-3
V gene: TRBV5-1
D gene: .
CDR3 DNA: TGCGCCAGCCGACTGATCCTGTCAGTGGATACGCAGTATTTT
CDR3 protein: CASRLILSVDTQYF

clone size: few
J gene: TRBJ2-3
V gene: TRBV28
D gene: .
CDR3 DNA: TGTGCCAGCAGTTTGCAGCGGCCGAGCACAGATACGCAGTATTTT
CDR3 protein: CASSLQRPSTDTQYF

clone size: .
J gene: TRBJ2-7
V gene: TRBV20-1
D gene: TRBD1
CDR3 DNA: TGCAGTGCTAGGCCCGGGACAGGGGATAGCGAGCAGTACTTC
CDR3 protein: CSARPGTGDSEQYF

clone size: .
J gene: TRBJ1-1
V gene: TRBV7-9
D gene: .
CDR3 DNA: TGTGCCAGCAGGGCCGGGAAGTCTGAAGCTTTCTTT
CDR3 protein: CASRAGKSEAFF

clone size: .
J gene: TRBJ1-2
V gene: TRBV7-9
D gene: TRBD1
CDR3 DNA: TGTGCCAGCAGCTTAGCACAGGGGAGTACCTTC
CDR3 protein: CASSLAQGSTF

clone size: .
J gene: TRBJ1-6
V gene: TRBV6-5
D gene: .
CDR3 DNA: TGTGCCAGCAGTTTGACAGGAGTGATCTATAATTCACCCCTCCACTTT
CDR3 protein: CASSLTGVIYNSPLHF

clone size: .
J gene: TRBJ2-6
V gene: TRBV7-2
D gene: .
CDR3 DNA: TGTGCCAGCAGCTCTGTGGCCTCTGGGGCCAACGTCCTGACTTTC
CDR3 protein: CASSSVASGANVLTF

clone size: many
J gene: TRBJ2-7
V gene: TRBV7-9
D gene: .
CDR3 DNA: TGTGCCATCCATGGAGCTGCCGAGCAGTACTTC
CDR3 protein: CAIHGAAEQYF

clone size: .
J gene: TRBJ2-2
V gene: TRBV12-3/TRBV12-4
D gene: .
CDR3 DNA: TGTGCCAGCAGTTGGGGCCAGGGCGACACCGGGGAGCTGTTTTTT
CDR3 protein: CASSWGQGDTGELFF

clone size: .
J gene: TRBJ1-5
V gene: TRBV9
D gene: .
CDR3 DNA: TGTGCCAGCAGCGCGACAGCGCTCCTTGTGCCCCAGCATTTT
CDR3 protein: CASSATALLVPQHF

clone size: .
J gene: TRBJ2-5
V gene: TRBV2
D gene: TRBD2
CDR3 DNA: TGTGCCAGCAGTAAGGCTAGCGGGAGGCAAGAGACCCAGTACTTC
CDR3 protein: CASSKASGRQETQYF

clone size: few
J gene: TRBJ1-2
V gene: TRBV30
D gene: .
CDR3 DNA: TGTGCCTGGCCGGATGGCTACACCTTC
CDR3 protein: CAWPDGYTF

clone size: .
J gene: TRBJ2-6
V gene: TRBV6-1
D gene: .
CDR3 DNA: TGTGCCAGCAGGCAGACAGGCCTCTCTGGGGCCAACGTCCTGACTTTC
CDR3 protein: CASRQTGLSGANVLTF

clone size: .
J gene: TRBJ2-2
V gene: TRBV7-3
D gene: .
CDR3 DNA: TGTGCCAGCAGCCCCCGTATTTTTGGGCAGGGCGGCACCGGGGAGCTGTTTTTT
CDR3 protein: CASSPRIFGQGGTGELFF

clone size: many
J gene: TRBJ1-3
V gene: TRBV7-8
D gene: .
CDR3 DNA: TGTGCCAGCAGCTTAGTGGACCGGTCGAGGAACACCATATATTTT
CDR3 protein: CASSLVDRSRNTIYF

clone size: few
J gene: TRBJ1-1
V gene: TRBV20-1
D gene: TRBD1
CDR3 DNA: TGCAGTGCGGGGGACAGGGGGAGGACTGAAGCTTTCTTT
CDR3 protein: CSAGDRGRTEAFF

clone size: .
J gene: TRBJ2-4
V gene: TRBV20-1
D gene: TRBD1
CDR3 DNA: TGCAGTGCTTCGTCCGGGACAGGGAGAAGCGGCATTCAGTACTTC
CDR3 protein: CSASSGTGRSGIQYF